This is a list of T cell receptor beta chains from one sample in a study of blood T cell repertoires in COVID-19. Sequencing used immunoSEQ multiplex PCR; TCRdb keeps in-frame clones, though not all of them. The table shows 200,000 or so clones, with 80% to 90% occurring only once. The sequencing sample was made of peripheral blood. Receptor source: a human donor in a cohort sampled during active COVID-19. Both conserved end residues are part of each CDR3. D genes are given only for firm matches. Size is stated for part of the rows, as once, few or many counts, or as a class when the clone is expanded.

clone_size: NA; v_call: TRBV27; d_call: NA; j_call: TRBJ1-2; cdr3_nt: TGTGCCAGCAGTTTAACGTTTGGGGGGTATGGCTACACCTTC; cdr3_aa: CASSLTFGGYGYTF
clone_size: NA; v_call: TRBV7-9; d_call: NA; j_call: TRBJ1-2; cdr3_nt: TGTGCCAGCAGCTTTGTGGGGGCGCGTGGTGGCTACACCTTC; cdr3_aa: CASSFVGARGGYTF
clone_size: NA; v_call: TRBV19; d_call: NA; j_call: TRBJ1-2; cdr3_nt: TGTGCCAGTACCCCTACGGGGGGCAAGACCGGCTACACCTTC; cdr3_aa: CASTPTGGKTGYTF
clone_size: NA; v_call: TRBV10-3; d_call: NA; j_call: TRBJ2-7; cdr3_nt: TGTGCCATCAGCGCGATGGTCGGGAGAACACCCTACGAGCAGTACTTC; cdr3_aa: CAISAMVGRTPYEQYF
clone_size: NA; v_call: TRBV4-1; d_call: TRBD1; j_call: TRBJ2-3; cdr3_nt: TGCGCCAGCAGCCAAAAAGACAGGGGGCGGTGGGCAGATACGCAGTATTTT; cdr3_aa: CASSQKDRGRWADTQYF
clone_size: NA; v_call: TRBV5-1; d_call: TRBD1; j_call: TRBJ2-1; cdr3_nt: TGCGCCAGCAGCTTGGACAGGGGCTCCATCGGACCAGGGGAGCAGTTCTTC; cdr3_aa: CASSLDRGSIGPGEQFF
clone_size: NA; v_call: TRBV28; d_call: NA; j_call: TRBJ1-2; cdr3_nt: TGTGCCAGCAGTTTGGGGGGAGGTCTGAGCTATGGCTACACCTTC; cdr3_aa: CASSLGGGLSYGYTF
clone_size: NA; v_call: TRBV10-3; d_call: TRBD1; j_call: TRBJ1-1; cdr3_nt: TGTGCCACCTCCGGGACAGGGATCACTGAAGCTTTCTTT; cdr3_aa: CATSGTGITEAFF
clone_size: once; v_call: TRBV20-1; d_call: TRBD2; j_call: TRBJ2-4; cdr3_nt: TGCAGTGCTAGTCGGGCTAGCGGGGGAACAATAGCCAAAAACATTCAGTACTTC; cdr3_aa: CSASRASGGTIAKNIQYF
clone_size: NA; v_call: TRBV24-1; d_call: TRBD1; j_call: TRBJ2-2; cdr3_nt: TGTGCCACCAGTGACCCCGACAGGGGATCGAACACCGGGGAGCTGTTTTTT; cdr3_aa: CATSDPDRGSNTGELFF
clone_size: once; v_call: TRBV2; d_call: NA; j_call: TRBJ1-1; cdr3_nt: TGTGCCAGCAGTGAGGGGGGGTTCACTGAAGCTTTCTTT; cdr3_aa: CASSEGGFTEAFF
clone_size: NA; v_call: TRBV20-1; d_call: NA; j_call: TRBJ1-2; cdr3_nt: TGCAGTGCTAGTATCGGAGGCGACTATGGCTACACCTTC; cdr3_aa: CSASIGGDYGYTF
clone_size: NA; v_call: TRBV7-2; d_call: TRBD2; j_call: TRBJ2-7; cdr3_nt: TGTGCCAGCAGCTTCCCGCGCCAGACTAGCGGGATCACCTACGAGCAGTACTTC; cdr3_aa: CASSFPRQTSGITYEQYF
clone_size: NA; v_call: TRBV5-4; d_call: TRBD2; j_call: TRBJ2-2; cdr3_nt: TGTGCCAGCAGCTTGGGGGGGAGGGCCTTCGGGGAGCTGTTTTTT; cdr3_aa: CASSLGGRAFGELFF
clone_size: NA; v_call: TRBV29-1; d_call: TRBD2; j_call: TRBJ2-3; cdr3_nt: TGCAGCCATAGCGGGGGCACAGATACGCAGTATTTT; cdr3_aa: CSHSGGTDTQYF
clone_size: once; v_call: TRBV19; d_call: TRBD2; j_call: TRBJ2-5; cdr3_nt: TGTGCCAGTAGTAAACTAGCGGGGGTGAAGACCCAGTACTTC; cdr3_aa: CASSKLAGVKTQYF